This TCR beta chain was retrieved from a study of blood T cells in healthy people across ages. Next came a second PCR, run for about 7 to 12 cycles, which used a sample-barcoded 5' primer along with a J-beta primer mix. From the 5' RACE reads, TCRdb called clonotypes with MiXCR, one entry per CDR3 protein. This table holds approximately 1,700,000 distinct CDR3 sequences, approximately 39% found once. The CDR3 has 14 amino acids. Unmatched junction bases numbered 5, after V lost 4 bases and J lost 1 base. Per germline, CDR1 DFQATT and CDR2 SNEGSKA (reference sequence). Study-wide points: Age advanced and TCR beta diversity per million T cells fell, roughly linearly. Diversity estimated from one million T cells was considered an underestimate.

As regards this clonotype: No antigen is known for it.

Researchers report isolating at least 7 million PBMCs per sample. The receptor was isolated from a human donor in good health. Sequences were obtained from blood. The chain employs TRBV20-1 and TRBJ2-3, with 7 bases aligning to TRBD1. This CDR3 reads CSANRQGGTDTQYF. CDR3 sequence (DNA): TGCAGTGCTAACCGACAGGGAGGCACAGATACGCAGTATTTT.